The clone carrying this T cell receptor beta chain has a handful of counts. Its target is unknown. The sample belongs to a study of T cells after yellow fever vaccination. Study in general: The authors prepared low-cell-number fractions using SMART-Seq v4 Ultra Low Input.

Whole-study results and caveats: Across the CD4 and CD8 compartments, a small share of clonotypes was present in both. FACS-sorted repertoires might harbor abundant contaminating clonotypes from the bulk population. By day 5 rather than day 15, the secondary response had peaked, though it was weaker.

The CDR3 runs 15 residues. Trimming took 0 bases from V and 1 from J; bases not matched to a gene: 2. Per the germline V gene, CDR1 is SGHRS and CDR2 is YFSETQ. Using its own MiXCR run on the 5' RACE reads, TCRdb lists one record per CDR3 protein. The sample lists some 560,000 distinct CDR3 sequences, about a sixth occurring once. The sequence derives from a young man who received the YFV17D yellow fever vaccine. Sequenced here: PBMCs, sampled about 5 days after the first yellow fever vaccination. This rearrangement joins TRBV5-1 to TRBJ2-3; 7 bases are shared with TRBD2. The CDR3 bases are TGCGCCAGCAGCTTGGCTAGCGGTCGCACAGATACGCAGTATTTT. Its protein product is CASSLASGRTDTQYF.